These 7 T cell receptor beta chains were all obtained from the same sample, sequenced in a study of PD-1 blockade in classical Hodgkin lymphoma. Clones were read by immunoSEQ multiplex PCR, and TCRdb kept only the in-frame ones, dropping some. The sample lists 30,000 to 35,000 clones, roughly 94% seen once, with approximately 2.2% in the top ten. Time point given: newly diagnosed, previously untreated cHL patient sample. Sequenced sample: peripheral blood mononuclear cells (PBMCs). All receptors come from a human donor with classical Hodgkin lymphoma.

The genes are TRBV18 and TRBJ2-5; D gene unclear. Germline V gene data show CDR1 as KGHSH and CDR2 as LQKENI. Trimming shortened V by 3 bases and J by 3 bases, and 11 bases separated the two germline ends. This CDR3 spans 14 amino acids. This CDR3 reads CASSPLPSEETQYF. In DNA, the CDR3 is TGTGCCAGCTCACCTCTGCCGTCGGAAGAGACCCAGTACTTC.

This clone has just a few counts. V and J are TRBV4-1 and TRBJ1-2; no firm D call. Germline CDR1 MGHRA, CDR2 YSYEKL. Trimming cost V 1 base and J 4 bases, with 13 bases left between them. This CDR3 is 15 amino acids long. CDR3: CASSQVQLSGYGYTF. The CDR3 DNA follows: TGCGCCAGCAGCCAAGTCCAGCTCAGCGGCTATGGCTACACCTTC.

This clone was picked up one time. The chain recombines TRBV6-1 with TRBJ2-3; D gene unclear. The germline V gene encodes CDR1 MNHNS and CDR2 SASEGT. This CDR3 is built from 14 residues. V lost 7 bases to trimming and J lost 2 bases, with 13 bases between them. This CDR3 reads CASTYRRDTDTQYF. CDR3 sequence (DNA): TGTGCCAGCACCTATCGAAGGGACACAGATACGCAGTATTTT.

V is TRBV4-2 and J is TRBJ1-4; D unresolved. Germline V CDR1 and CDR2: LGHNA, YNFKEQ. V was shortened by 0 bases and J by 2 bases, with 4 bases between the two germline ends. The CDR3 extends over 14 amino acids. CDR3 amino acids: CASSQEGTNEKLFF. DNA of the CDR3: TGTGCCAGCAGCCAAGAAGGGACTAATGAAAAACTGTTTTTT.

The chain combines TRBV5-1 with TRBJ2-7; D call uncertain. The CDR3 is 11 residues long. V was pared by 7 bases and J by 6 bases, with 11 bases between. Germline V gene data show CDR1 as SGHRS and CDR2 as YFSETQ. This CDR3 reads CASQEKGEQYF. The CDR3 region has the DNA TGCGCCAGCCAGGAGAAAGGCGAGCAGTACTTC.

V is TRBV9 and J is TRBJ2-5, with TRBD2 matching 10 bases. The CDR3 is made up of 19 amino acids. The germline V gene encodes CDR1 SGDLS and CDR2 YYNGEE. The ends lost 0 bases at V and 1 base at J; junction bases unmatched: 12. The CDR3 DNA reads TGTGCCAGCAGCGTAGTGGAGGGGTTTGGACTAGCGGTCCAAGAGACCCAGTACTTC. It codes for CASSVVEGFGLAVQETQYF. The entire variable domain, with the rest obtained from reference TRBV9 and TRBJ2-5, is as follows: DSGVTQTPKHLITATGQRVTLRCSPRSGDLSVYWYQQSLDQGLQFLIQYYNGEERAKGNILERFSAQQFPDLHSELNLSSLELGDSALYFCASSVVEGFGLAVQETQYFGPGTRLLVL.

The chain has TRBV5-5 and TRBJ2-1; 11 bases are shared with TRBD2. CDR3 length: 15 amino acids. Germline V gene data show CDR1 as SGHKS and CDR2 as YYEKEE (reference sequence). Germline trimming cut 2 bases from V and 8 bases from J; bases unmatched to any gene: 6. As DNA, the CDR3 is TGTGCCAGCAGCTTAAGACTAGCGGGATACGATGAGCAGTTCTTC. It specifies CASSLRLAGYDEQFF.